Listed below are T cell receptor beta chains from one sample, sequenced in a study of shared clonotypes between healthy human individuals. Sequencing was performed with immunoSEQ multiplex PCR; in TCRdb, only in-frame clones are kept and a portion is missing. The sample includes a few hundred thousand clones, around 78% of them seen just once. The specimen was PBMCs. These receptors all come from a woman between 40 and 55 years old in good health. Some clones in this sample may be carry-over from other donors' samples. Each CDR3 is given without its conserved first and last residue. Each record gives: J gene, V gene, CDR3 protein.

>TRBJ2-3|TRBV28
AEQGDTDTQY
>TRBJ1-5|TRBV4-1
ASSQAGKGQPQH
>TRBJ1-2|TRBV7-9
ASSPRQNYGYT
>TRBJ1-1|TRBV5-1
ASSDPGGNTEAF
>TRBJ1-1|TRBV6-1
ASSAGSASEAF
>TRBJ2-7|TRBV19
ASNPGLGLHEQY
>TRBJ2-1|TRBV19
ASRAGGPYNEQF
>TRBJ2-3|TRBV6-1
ASSPTSGTIDTQY
>TRBJ1-2|TRBV28
ASSLTGGAINYGYT
>TRBJ1-5|TRBV7-2
ASTPHGDRGSPQH
>TRBJ2-2|TRBV9
ASSPIGDSDTGELF
>TRBJ2-5|TRBV28
ASSPPGGRETQY
>TRBJ2-7|TRBV7-2
ASSPSGGTATYEQY
>TRBJ2-7|TRBV28
ATFSGLGHEQY
>TRBJ2-4|TRBV7-8
ASSPRGGAGNIQY
>TRBJ2-7|TRBV10-3
AIKDSGQTYEQY
>TRBJ2-2|TRBV30
AWSVRGQENTGELF
>TRBJ1-2|TRBV5-1
ASSLGTAVYGYT
>TRBJ2-7|TRBV27
ASILTQRDRV
>TRBJ2-2|TRBV30
AWKMWTANTGELF
>TRBJ1-3|TRBV28
ASSRTGQGVISGNTIY
>TRBJ2-3|TRBV4-2
ASSQGGVGSTDTQY
>TRBJ2-7|TRBV5-1
ASSVTSGSSYEQY
>TRBJ1-3|TRBV28
ASRRLWGNTIY
>TRBJ2-2|TRBV10-1
ASSESGTGDTGELF
>TRBJ2-1|TRBV27
ASSSGLGTFSEQF
>TRBJ2-1|TRBV2
ASSEPLDRNEQF
>TRBJ1-1|TRBV2
ASSTGRKTEAF
>TRBJ2-3|TRBV29-1
STLRADTQY
>TRBJ2-3|TRBV6-1
ASSDRGSTDTQY
>TRBJ1-4|TRBV28
ASSLLKGAREKLF
>TRBJ1-1|TRBV2
ASTHPGVQGATEAF
>TRBJ2-5|TRBV15
ATSRDVELAGETQY
>TRBJ2-1|TRBV27
ASSLSGGPYNEQF
>TRBJ1-1|TRBV4-1
ASSKDRGLAEAF
>TRBJ2-3|TRBV11-3
ASSPSSGRASDTQY
>TRBJ2-1|TRBV28
ASSFPTPEDRSYNEQF
>TRBJ1-1|TRBV30
ANQGRRNTEAF
>TRBJ2-1|TRBV5-4
ASSRDREPYNEQF
>TRBJ2-1|TRBV15
ATSREAPSAGLPYNEQF
>TRBJ2-1|TRBV25-1
ASSYYGQEQF
>TRBJ1-1|TRBV10-3
AISDGQGGF